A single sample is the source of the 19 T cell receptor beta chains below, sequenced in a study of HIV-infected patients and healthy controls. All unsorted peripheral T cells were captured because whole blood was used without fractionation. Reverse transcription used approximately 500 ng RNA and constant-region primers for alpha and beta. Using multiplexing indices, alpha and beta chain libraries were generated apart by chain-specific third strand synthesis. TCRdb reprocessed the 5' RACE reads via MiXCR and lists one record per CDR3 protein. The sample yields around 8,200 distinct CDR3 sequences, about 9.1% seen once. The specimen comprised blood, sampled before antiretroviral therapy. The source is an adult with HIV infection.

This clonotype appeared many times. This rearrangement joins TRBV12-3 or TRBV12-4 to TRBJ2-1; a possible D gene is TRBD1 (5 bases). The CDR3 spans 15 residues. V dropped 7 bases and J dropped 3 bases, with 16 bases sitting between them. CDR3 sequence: CASTWGGALYNEQFF. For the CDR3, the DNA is TGTGCCAGCACCTGGGGCGGAGCACTCTACAATGAGCAGTTCTTC.

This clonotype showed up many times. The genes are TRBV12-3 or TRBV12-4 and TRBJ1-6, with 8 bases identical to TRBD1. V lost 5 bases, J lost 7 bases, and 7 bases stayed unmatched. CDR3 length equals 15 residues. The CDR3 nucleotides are TGTGCCAGCAGTGCCCGGACAGGGAAGAATTCACCCCTCCACTTT. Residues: CASSARTGKNSPLHF.

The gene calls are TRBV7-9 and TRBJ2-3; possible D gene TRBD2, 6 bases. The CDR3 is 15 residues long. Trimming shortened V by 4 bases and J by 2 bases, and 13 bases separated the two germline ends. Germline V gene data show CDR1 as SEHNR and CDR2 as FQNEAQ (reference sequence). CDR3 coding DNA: TGTGCCAGCAGCTACCAGAGCGGGTTCACAGATACGCAGTATTTT. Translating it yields CASSYQSGFTDTQYF.

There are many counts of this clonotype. In nucleotides, the CDR3 is TGTGCCAGTAGTAGCGGGACCTCTGGAAACACCATATATTTT. Amino acids: CASSSGTSGNTIYF. The rearrangement uses TRBV19 and TRBJ1-3; possible D gene TRBD1, 5 bases. The germline V gene encodes CDR1 LNHDA and CDR2 SQIVND (reference sequence). This CDR3 comprises 14 residues. Trimming cost V 4 bases and J 0 bases, with 7 bases left between them.

In DNA form, the CDR3 reads TGTGCCAGCAGTCCAAACTCTGGAAACACCATATATTTT. Residues: CASSPNSGNTIYF. The chain joins TRBV6-6 to TRBJ1-3; D remains ambiguous. The CDR3 is 13 residues long. The germline V gene encodes CDR1 MNHNY and CDR2 SVGAGI (reference sequence). Trimming shortened V by 5 bases and J by 0 bases, and 5 bases separated the two germline ends.

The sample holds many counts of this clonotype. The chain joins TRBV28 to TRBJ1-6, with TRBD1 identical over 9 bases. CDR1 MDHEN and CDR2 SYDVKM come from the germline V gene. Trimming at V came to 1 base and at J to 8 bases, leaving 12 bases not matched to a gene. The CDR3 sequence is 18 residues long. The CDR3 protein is CASSLSLVGTGTHSPLHF. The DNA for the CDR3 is TGTGCCAGCAGTTTATCCTTAGTCGGGACAGGGACCCATTCACCCCTCCACTTT. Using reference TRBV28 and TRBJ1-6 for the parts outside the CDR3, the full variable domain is DVKVTQSSRYLVKRTGEKVFLECVQDMDHENMFWYRQDPGLGLRLIYFSYDVKMKEKGDIPEGYSVSREKKERFSLILESASTNQTSMYLCASSLSLVGTGTHSPLHFGNGTRLTVT.

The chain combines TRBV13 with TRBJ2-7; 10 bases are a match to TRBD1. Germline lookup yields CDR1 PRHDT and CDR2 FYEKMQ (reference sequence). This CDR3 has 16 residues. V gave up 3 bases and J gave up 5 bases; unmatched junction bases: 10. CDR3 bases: TGTGCCAGCAGCTTTGCCGGGACAGGGGCTGAGGACGAGCAGTACTTC. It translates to CASSFAGTGAEDEQYF.

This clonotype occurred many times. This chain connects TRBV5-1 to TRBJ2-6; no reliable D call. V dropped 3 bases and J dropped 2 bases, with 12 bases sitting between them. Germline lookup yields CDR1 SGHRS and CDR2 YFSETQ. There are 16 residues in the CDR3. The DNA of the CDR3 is TGCGCCAGCAGCTGGTTGGTCCACGCTGGGGCCAACGTCCTGACTTTC. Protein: CASSWLVHAGANVLTF.

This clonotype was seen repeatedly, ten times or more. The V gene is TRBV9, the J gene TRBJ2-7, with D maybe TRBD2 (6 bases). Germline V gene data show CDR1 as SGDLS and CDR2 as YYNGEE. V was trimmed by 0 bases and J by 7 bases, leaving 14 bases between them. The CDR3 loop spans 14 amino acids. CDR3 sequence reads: CASSVGGSEGEQYF. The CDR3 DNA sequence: TGTGCCAGCAGCGTAGGTGGTTCGGAGGGAGAGCAGTACTTC.

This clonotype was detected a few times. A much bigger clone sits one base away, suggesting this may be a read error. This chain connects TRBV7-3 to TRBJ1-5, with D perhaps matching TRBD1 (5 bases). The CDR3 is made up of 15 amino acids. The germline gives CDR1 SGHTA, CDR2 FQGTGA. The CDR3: CVSRSQGNSNQPQHF. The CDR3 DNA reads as TGTGTCAGCAGGAGTCAGGGAAATAGCAATCAGCCCCAGCATTTT.

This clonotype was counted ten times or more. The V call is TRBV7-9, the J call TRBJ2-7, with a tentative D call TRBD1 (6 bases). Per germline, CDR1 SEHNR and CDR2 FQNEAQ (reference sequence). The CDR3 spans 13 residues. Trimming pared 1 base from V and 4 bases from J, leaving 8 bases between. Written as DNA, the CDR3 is TGTGCCAGCAGCTTAGAAGACAGGTACGAGCAGTACTTC. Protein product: CASSLEDRYEQYF.

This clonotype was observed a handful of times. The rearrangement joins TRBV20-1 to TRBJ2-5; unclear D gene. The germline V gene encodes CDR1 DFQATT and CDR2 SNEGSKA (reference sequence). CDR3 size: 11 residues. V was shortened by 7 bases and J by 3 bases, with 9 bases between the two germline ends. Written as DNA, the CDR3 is TGCAGTGTCGCTAGAAAAGAGACCCAGTACTTC. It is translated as CSVARKETQYF.

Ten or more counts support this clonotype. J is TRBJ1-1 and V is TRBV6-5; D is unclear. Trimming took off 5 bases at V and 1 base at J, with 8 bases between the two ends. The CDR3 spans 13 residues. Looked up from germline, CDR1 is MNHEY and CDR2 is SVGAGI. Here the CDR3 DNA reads TGTGCCAGCAGTATCCCAGGGAACACTGAAGCTTTCTTT. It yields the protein CASSIPGNTEAFF.

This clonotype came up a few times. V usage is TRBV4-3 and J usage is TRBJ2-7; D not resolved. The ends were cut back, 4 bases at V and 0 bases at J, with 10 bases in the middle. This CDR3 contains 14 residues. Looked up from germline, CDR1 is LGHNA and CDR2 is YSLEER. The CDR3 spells CASSPAAGSYEQYF. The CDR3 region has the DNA TGCGCCAGCAGCCCGGCGGCAGGCTCCTACGAGCAGTACTTC.

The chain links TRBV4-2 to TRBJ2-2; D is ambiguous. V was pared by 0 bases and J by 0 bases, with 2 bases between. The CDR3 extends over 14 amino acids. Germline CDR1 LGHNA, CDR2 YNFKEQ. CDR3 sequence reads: CASSQDPNTGELFF. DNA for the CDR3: TGTGCCAGCAGCCAAGACCCGAACACCGGGGAGCTGTTTTTT.

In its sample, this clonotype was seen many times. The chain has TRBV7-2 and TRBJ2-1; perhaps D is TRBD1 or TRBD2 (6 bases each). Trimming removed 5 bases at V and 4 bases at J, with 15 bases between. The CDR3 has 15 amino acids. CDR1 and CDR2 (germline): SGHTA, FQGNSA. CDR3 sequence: CASSTEGEPYNEQFF. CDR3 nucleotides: TGTGCCAGCAGCACGGAGGGGGAGCCATACAATGAGCAGTTCTTC.

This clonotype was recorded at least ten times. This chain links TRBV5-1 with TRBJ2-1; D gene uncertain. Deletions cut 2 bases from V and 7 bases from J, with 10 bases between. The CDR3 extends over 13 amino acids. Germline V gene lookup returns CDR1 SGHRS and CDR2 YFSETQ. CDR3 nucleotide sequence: TGCGCCAGCAGCTTAGCGCCTCCGAATGAGCAGTTCTTC. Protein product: CASSLAPPNEQFF.

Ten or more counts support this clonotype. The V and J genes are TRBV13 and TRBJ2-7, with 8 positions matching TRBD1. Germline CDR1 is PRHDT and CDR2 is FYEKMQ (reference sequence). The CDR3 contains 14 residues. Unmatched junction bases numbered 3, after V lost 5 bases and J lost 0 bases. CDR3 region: CASSPGTGSYEQYF. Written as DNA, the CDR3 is TGTGCCAGCAGCCCCGGGACAGGCTCCTACGAGCAGTACTTC.

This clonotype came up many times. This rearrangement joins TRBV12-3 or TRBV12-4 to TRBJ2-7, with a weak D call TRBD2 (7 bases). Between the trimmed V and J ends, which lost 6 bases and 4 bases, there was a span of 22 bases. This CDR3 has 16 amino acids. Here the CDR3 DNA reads TGTGCCAGCAGCCTAAGGCTGGGGGGGGGCCATTACGAGCAGTACTTC. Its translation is CASSLRLGGGHYEQYF.